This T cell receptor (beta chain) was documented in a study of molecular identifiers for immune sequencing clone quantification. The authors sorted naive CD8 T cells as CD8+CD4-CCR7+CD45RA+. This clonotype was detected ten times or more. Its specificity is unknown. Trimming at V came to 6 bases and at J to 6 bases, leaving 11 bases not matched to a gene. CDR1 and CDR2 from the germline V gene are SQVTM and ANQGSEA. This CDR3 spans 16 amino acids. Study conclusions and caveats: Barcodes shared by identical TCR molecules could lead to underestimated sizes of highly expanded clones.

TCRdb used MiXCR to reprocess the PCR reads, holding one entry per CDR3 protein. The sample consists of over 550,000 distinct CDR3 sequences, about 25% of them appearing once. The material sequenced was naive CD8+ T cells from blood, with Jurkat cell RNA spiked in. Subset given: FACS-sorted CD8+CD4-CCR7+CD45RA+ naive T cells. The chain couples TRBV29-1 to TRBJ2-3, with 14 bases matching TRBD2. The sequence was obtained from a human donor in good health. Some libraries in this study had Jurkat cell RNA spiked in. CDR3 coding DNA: TGCAGCGTAGCGGGACTAGCGGGAGTTGTTATGGATACGCAGTATTTT. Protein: CSVAGLAGVVMDTQYF.